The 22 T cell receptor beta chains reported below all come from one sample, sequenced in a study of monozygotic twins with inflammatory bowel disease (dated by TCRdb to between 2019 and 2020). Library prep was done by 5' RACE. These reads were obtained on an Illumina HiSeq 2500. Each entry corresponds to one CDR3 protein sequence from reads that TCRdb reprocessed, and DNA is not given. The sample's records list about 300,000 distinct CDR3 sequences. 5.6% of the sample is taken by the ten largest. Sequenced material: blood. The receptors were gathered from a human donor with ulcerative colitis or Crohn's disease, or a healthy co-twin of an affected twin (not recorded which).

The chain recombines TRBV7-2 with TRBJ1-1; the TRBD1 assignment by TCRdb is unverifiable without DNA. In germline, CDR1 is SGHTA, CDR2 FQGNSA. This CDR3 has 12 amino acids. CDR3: CASSLNRVEAFF.

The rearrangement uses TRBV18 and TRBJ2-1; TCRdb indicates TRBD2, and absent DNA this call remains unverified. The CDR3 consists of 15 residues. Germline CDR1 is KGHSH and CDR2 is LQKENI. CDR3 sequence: CASSRLAGGRNEQFF.

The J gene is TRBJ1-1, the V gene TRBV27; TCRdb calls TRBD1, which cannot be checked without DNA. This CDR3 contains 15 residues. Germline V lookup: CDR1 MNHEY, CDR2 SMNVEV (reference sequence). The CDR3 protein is CASSLGGHQNTEAFF.

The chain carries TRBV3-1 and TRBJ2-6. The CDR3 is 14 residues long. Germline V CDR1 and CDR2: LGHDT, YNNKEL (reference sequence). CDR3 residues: CASRDNSGANVLTF.

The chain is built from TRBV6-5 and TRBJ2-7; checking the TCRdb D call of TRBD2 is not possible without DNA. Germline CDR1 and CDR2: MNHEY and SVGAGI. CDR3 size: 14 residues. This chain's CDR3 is CASSYGLAGDEQYF.

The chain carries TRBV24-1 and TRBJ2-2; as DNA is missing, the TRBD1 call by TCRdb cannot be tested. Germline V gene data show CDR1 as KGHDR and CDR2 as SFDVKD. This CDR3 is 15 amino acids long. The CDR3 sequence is CATSDSDRDAGELFF.

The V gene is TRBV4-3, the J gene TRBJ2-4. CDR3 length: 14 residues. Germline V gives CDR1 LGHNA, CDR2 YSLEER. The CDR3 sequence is CASSQEGAQNIQYF.

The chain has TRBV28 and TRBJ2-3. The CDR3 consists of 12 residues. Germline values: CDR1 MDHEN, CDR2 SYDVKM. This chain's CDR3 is CASSFVLGTQYF.

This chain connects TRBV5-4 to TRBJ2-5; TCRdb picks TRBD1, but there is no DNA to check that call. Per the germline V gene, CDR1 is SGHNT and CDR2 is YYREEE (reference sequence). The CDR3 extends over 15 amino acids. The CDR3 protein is CASSGGRNKQETQYF.

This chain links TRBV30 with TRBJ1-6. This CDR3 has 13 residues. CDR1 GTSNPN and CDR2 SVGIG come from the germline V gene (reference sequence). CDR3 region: CAWRPEYNSPLHF.

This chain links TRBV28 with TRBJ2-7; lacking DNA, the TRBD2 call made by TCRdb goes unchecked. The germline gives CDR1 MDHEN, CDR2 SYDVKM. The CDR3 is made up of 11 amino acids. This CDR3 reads CASSLGTSQYF.

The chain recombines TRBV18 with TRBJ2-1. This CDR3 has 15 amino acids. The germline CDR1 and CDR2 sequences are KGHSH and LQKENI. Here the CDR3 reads CASSHRDSSYNEQFF. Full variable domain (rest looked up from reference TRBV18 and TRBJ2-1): NAGVMQNPRHLVRRRGQEARLRCSPMKGHSHVYWYRQLPEEGLKFMVYLQKENIIDESGMPKERFSAEFPKEGPSILRIQQVVRGDSAAYFCASSHRDSSYNEQFFGPGTRLTVL.

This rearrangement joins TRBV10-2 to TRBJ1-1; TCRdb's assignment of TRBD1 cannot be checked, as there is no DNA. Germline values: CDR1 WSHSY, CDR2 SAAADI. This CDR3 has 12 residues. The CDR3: CAMGTGRGEAFF.

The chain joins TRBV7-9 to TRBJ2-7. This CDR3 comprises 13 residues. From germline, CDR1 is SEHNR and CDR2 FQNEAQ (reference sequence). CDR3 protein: CASSLARRYEQYF.

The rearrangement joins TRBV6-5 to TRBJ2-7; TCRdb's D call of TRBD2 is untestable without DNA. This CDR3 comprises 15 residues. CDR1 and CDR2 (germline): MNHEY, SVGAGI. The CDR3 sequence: CASSYFLAGGYEQYF.

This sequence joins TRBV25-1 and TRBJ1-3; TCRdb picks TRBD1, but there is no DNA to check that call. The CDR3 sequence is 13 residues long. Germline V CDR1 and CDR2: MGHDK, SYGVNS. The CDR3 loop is CASSETGTNTIYF.

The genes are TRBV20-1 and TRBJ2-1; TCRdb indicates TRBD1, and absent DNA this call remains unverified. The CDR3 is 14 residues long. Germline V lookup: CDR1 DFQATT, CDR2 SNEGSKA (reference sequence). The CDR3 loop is CSARTHRGLFEQFF.

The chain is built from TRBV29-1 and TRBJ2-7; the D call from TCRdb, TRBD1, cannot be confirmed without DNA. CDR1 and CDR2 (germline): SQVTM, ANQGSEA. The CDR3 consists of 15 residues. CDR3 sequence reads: CSVGADTKTGSEQYF.

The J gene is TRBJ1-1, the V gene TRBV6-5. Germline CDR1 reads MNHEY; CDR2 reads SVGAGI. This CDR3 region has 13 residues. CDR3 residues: CASSYGQVNEAFF.

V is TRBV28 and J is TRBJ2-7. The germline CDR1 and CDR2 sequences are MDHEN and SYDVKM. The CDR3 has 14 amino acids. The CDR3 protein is CASKIQGTPYEQYF.

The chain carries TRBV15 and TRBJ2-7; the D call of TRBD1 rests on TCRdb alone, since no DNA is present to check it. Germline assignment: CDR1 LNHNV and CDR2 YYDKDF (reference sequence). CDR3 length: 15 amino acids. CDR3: CATSRDRETSYEQYF.

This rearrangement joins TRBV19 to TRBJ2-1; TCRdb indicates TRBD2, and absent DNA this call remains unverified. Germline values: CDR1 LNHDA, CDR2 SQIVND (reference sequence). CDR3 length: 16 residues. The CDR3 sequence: CASRGTSGRIYNEQFF.